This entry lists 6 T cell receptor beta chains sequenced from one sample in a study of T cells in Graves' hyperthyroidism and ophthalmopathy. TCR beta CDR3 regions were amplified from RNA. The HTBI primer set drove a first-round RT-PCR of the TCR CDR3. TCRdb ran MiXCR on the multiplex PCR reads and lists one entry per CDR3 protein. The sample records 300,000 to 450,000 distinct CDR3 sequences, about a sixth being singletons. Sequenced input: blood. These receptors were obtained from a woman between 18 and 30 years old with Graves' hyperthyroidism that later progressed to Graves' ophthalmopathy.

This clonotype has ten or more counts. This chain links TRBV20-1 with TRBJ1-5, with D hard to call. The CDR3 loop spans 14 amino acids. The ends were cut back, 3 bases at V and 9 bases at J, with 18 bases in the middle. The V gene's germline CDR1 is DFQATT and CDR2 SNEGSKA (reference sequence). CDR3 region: CSARPDGGGWPQHF. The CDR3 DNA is TGCAGTGCTAGGCCGGACGGTGGCGGATGGCCCCAGCATTTT.

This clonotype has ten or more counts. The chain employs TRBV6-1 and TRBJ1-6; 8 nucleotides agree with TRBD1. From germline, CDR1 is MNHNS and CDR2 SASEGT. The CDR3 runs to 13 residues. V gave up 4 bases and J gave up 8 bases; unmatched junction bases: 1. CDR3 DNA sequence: TGTGCCAGCAGTGGACAGGGGTATTCACCCCTCCACTTT. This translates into CASSGQGYSPLHF.

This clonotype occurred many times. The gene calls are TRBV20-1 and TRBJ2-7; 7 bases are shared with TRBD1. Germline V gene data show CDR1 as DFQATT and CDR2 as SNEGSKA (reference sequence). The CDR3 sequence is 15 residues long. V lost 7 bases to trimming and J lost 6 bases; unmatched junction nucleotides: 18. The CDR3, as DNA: TGCAGTGGCGTCCAAGCGACAGGGTCCCCAAGCGAGCAGTACTTC. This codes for CSGVQATGSPSEQYF.

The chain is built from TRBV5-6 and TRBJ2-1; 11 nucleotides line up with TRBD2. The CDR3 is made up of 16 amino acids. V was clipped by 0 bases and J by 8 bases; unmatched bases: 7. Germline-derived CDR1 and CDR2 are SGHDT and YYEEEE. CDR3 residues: CASSLGVTSGSHEQFF. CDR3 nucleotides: TGTGCCAGCAGCTTGGGAGTTACTAGCGGGAGCCATGAGCAGTTCTTC.

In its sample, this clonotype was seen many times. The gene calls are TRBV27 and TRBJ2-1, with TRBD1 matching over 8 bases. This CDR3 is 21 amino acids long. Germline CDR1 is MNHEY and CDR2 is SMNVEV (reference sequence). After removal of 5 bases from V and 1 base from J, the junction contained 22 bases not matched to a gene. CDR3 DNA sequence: TGTGCCAGCAGTACCCCCAGGGGGCAGAAGAGGGCCGGAGATTCCTACAATGAGCAGTTCTTC. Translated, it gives CASSTPRGQKRAGDSYNEQFF.

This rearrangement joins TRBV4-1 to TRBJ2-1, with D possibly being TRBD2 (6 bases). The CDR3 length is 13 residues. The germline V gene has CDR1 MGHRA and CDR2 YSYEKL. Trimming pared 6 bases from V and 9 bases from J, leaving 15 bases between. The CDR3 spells CASSESREREQFF. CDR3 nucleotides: TGCGCCAGCAGTGAGTCGCGGGAACGTGAGCAGTTCTTC.